The 15 T cell receptor beta chains below were found in one sample sequenced in a study of T cells in localized non-small cell lung cancer. This table comes from immunoSEQ multiplex PCR, and its TCRdb copy is limited to in-frame clones, with some not included. Of fewer than 2,500 clones in the sample, roughly 25% were seen once. This specimen was lung tumor tissue, taken before any cancer treatment. Receptors originate from a woman aged 35 to 75 with stage II lung adenocarcinoma.

The V and J genes are TRBV14 and TRBJ2-5; 7 positions match TRBD2. J gave up 3 bases and V 1 base, and 5 bases lay outside the gene matches. This CDR3 has 15 amino acids. Per germline, CDR1 SGHDN and CDR2 FVKESK. DNA for the CDR3: TGTGCCAGCAGCCAAGCAATGCTAGCGGAAGAGACCCAGTACTTC. This gives the protein CASSQAMLAEETQYF.

This clone was counted only a few times. One end of the junction is discordant with germline, which a read error may explain. V and J are TRBV6-8 and TRBJ2-3, with D perhaps matching TRBD1 (5 bases). CDR1 is MNHGY and CDR2 is SAAAGT in the germline V gene. This CDR3 is 12 amino acids long. Written as DNA, the CDR3 is TGTGCCATCAGTACCGACAGTGATACGCAGTATTTT. Protein sequence: CAISTDSDTQYF.

This clone was picked up a small number of times. DNA for the CDR3: TGTGCCAGCAGCTTGCGGGCCCTGGGCTATGGCTACACCTTC. This gives the protein CASSLRALGYGYTF. The rearrangement uses TRBV11-3 and TRBJ1-2, with D uncertain. V lost 3 bases and J 4 bases, leaving 12 bases between the germline ends. The CDR3 consists of 14 residues. CDR1 is SGHNT and CDR2 is YENEEA in the germline V gene.

This clone came up a few times. The V gene is TRBV7-2, the J gene TRBJ2-2, with no clear D. This CDR3 is 13 amino acids long. Germline V gene sequence: CDR1 SGHTA, CDR2 FQGNSA. V lost 6 bases and J 4 bases, leaving 9 bases between the germline ends. CDR3 loop: CASRTGSTGELFF. CDR3 sequence (DNA): TGTGCCAGCAGGACTGGCTCCACCGGGGAGCTGTTTTTT. Drawing the rest from reference TRBV7-2 and TRBJ2-2, the complete variable domain is GAGVSQSPSNKVTEKGKDVELRCDPISGHTALYWYRQSLGQGLEFLIYFQGNSAPDKSGLPSDRFSAERTGGSVSTLTIQRTQQEDSAVYLCASRTGSTGELFFGEGSRLTVL.

This clone was seen only a few times. The J gene is TRBJ2-1, the V gene TRBV7-5; the table's D call, TRBD2, was not checked against the DNA. TRBV7-5 is annotated as a pseudogene. This CDR3 contains 15 residues. In DNA form, the CDR3 reads TGTGCCAGCACCCAAGGGACTAGCGGTTACAATGAGCAGTTCTTC. This translates into CASTQGTSGYNEQFF.

For this clone: No DNA is shown, since the ends of the CDR3 on it are uncertain; the CDR3 is the one TCRdb lists. The CDR3 loop is CASSSSATEQFF. V is TRBV28 and J is TRBJ2-1. CDR1 is MDHEN and CDR2 is SYDVKM in the germline V gene. The CDR3 totals 12 residues, both ends included.

This clone was picked up a small number of times. The J gene is TRBJ2-3, the V gene TRBV1; the D call in the table, TRBD2, was not verified against the DNA. TRBV1 is given as a pseudogene. The CDR3 runs 14 residues. The CDR3 protein is CASSLAGSTDTQYF. CDR3 in DNA: TGCGCCAGCAGTTTAGCGGGAAGCACAGATACGCAGTATTTT.

This sequence joins TRBV7-6 and TRBJ1-5; 8 nucleotides agree with TRBD1. This CDR3 comprises 17 residues. Germline trimming cut 1 base from V and 3 bases from J; bases unmatched to any gene: 8. From germline, CDR1 is SGHVS and CDR2 FNYEAQ. The CDR3 here is CASSLVIGQGNNQPQHF. CDR3 in DNA: TGTGCCAGCAGCTTAGTAATTGGACAGGGAAACAATCAGCCCCAGCATTTT.

The chain is built from TRBV5-1 and TRBJ2-2; tentative D call: TRBD1 (6 bases). Trimming pared 0 bases from V and 1 base from J, leaving 10 bases between. CDR3 length: 16 amino acids. CDR1 is SGHRS and CDR2 is YFSETQ in the germline V gene. CDR3 protein: CASSLDPGQNTGELFF. Written as DNA, the CDR3 is TGCGCCAGCAGCTTGGACCCGGGACAGAACACCGGGGAGCTGTTTTTT.

This clone was observed a few times. DNA of the CDR3: TGTGCCAGCAGCGTAGCTGACCGGGGCGAGCAGTACTTC. Protein product: CASSVADRGEQYF. The J gene is TRBJ2-7, the V gene TRBV9; TRBD2 might be the D (5 bases). The CDR3 contains 13 residues. The ends were cut back, 0 bases at V and 6 bases at J, with 10 bases in the middle. The germline gives CDR1 SGDLS, CDR2 YYNGEE. Looking up the rest from reference TRBV9 and TRBJ2-7 gives the full variable domain: DSGVTQTPKHLITATGQRVTLRCSPRSGDLSVYWYQQSLDQGLQFLIQYYNGEERAKGNILERFSAQQFPDLHSELNLSSLELGDSALYFCASSVADRGEQYFGPGTRLTVT.

J is TRBJ2-3 and V is TRBV19; 8 nucleotides line up with TRBD2. The V segment lost 10 bases and the J segment 3 bases; nucleotides outside the gene matches: 9. The CDR3 has 14 residues. The germline V gene encodes CDR1 LNHDA and CDR2 SQIVND (reference sequence). Here the CDR3 DNA reads TGTGCCACCGCCGGGACTAGAGCAACAGATACGCAGTATTTT. Its translation: CATAGTRATDTQYF.

This clone was recorded a few times. This rearrangement joins TRBV6-8 to TRBJ2-2, with a tentative D call TRBD1 (7 bases). With 10 bases removed from V and 9 bases from J, the gap between germline ends came to 18 bases. In germline, CDR1 is MNHGY, CDR2 SAAAGT. This CDR3 has 13 amino acids. The CDR3 DNA follows: TGTGCCATCAGGGGGGAAGAGGGCCGGGAGCTGTTTTTT. This translates into CAIRGEEGRELFF.

V usage is TRBV7-6 and J usage is TRBJ2-3; 16 bases map to TRBD2. The V gene's germline CDR1 is SGHVS and CDR2 FNYEAQ. The trim removed 1 base at V and 4 bases at J, leaving 5 bases unmatched. The CDR3 sequence is 18 residues long. The CDR3 DNA reads TGTGCCAGCAGCTTAGAGGGACTAGCGGGAGGGCCCCCAGATACGCAGTATTTT. Amino acids: CASSLEGLAGGPPDTQYF.

This sequence joins TRBV19 and TRBJ2-1; 13 positions agree with TRBD2. This CDR3 has 17 residues. Germline trimming cut 7 bases from V and 4 bases from J; bases unmatched to any gene: 10. Germline values: CDR1 LNHDA, CDR2 SQIVND (reference sequence). The CDR3 coding sequence is TGTGCCAGTACCGTCAGACTAGCGGGAGGTCGTTACAATGAGCAGTTCTTC. This codes for CASTVRLAGGRYNEQFF.

The V gene is TRBV19, the J gene TRBJ1-5; 10 bases fit TRBD1. The CDR3 is 17 residues long. CDR1 and CDR2 (germline): LNHDA, SQIVND (reference sequence). Trimming took 7 bases from V and 0 from J; bases not matched to a gene: 9. The CDR3 region has the DNA TGTGCCAGTACCGCGGACAGGGGGGGGTTTAGCAATCAGCCCCAGCATTTT. It is translated as CASTADRGGFSNQPQHF.